This note documents a single T cell receptor (beta chain) sequence. This CDR3 region has 14 residues. Researchers ran the PCR with 60 Vbeta and 13 Jbeta primers. Clones were sequenced by immunoSEQ multiplex PCR, and TCRdb holds only the in-frame ones, with some missing. Among about 160,000 clones, 80% were seen once, and the ten largest hold approximately 1.4%. These data come from a study of cytomegalovirus exposure and HLA in healthy donors. Study-level background: Earlier findings included roughly 120 million unique TCR beta sequences obtained from about 170 million T cells.

This sequence was found in a man under 40 in good health and CMV-seronegative. The sequenced sample consisted of PBMCs. The chain is built from TRBV1 and TRBJ2-7; the table gives TRBD2 as D, unverified against the DNA. TRBV1 is given as a pseudogene. CDR3 DNA sequence: TGCACCAGCAGCCAAGAGTTCTTCGTATACGAGCAGTACTTC. It is translated as CTSSQEFFVYEQYF.